This record looks at one T cell receptor beta chain sequence and its context. This clonotype has just a few counts. Which antigen it targets is not known. The record has no base qualities; no much larger clone is one base away. From cysteine to phenylalanine, the CDR3 is 18 amino acids long. Only the CDR3 portion is preserved as DNA: 54 bases, with reading frame beginning at the first base. V lost 1 base and J lost 0 bases; the stretch between them is 13 bases long. As encoded in the germline V gene, CDR1 is SGHTA while CDR2 is FQGTGA. This sample is part of a study of vaccination and CD4 T cells after COVID-19 (dated by TCRdb to 2021 to 2024). Notes on the research overall: In the convalescent cohort there were six males and four females, among whom were two Hispanic individuals, seven Caucasians, two Asians and one multiracial person. For stimulating the cultures, overlapping spike peptide pools were used, derived from SARS-CoV-2 as well as from the common cold coronaviruses HCoV-NL63, HCoV-OC43 and HCoV-229E. Post-COVID blood samples from convalescent patients were collected a median of around 100 days after diagnosis, with a range of about 35 to 180 days. In ten to eleven COVID-19 convalescent patients and several infection-naive healthy vaccine recipients, the spike-specific CD4+ TCR repertoire before mRNA vaccination was compared with the repertoire after mRNA vaccination. Control cultures received a CEFX viral epitope pool as the positive control, an HIV-1 Nef peptide pool as the negative control, or no peptide. Post-vaccine blood samples were obtained a median of roughly 75 days after the second vaccine dose, with a range of roughly 13 to 250 days. Participants received two doses of either the Pfizer-BioNTech BNT162b2 vaccine (n=8) or the Moderna mRNA-1273 vaccine (n=2).

Read against the paper, the sample's treatment or condition label means: roughly 10-day PBMC culture with coronavirus spike peptide pools or control peptides (ViraFEST assay). The ViraFEST assay was used in the study, in which antigen-specific T cells were expanded with peptide pools and expanded clonotypes were subsequently identified by TCR sequencing. Negative nucleocapsid antibody tests before and after vaccination confirmed that the healthy vaccine recipients had no prior SARS-CoV-2 infection. Each well held some 2 million PBMCs cultured in IMDM containing roughly 5% human AB serum and around 10 IU/ml IL-2, with about 10 ug/ml peptide pools added. On days 3 and 7, half of the culture medium was replaced with fresh IL-2-containing medium. After 10 days of culture, CD4+ T cells were isolated by negative selection using the EasySep CD4+ T cell isolation kit. PBMCs were separated from whole blood using Ficoll-Paque Plus gradient centrifugation and then either used fresh or cryopreserved at -140C. Each culture condition was generally run in triplicate wells.

Beyond this particular receptor, the publication reports: Relatively few convalescent patients were included in the study, and early timepoints after natural infection were not analyzed. An increase in the median number of SARS-CoV-2-reactive clonotypes from around 20 after infection to 38 after vaccination was observed, but the change was not found to be significant. In convalescent patients, a median roughly 85% of post-vaccine SARS-CoV-2-reactive clones were detected only after vaccination, and vaccine-specific priming was suggested by this finding. Of the vaccine-specific clones in convalescent patients, 304 of 307, or nearly all, reacted only to SARS-CoV-2 spike and did not cross-react with common cold coronaviruses.

The library was obtained by PCR. DNA from cultured CD4+ T cells was subjected to TCR sequencing with the Oncomine TCR Beta short-read assay at the Johns Hopkins FTIC core. The QIAamp micro DNA kit was used to extract genomic DNA from the cultured CD4+ T cells. The Oncomine TCR Beta libraries from cultured CD4+ T cells were pooled using unique dual indexes and then sequenced on an Illumina iSeq 100. The paper's data handling went like this. Non-productive sequences were removed, and CDR3s that did not start with C, did not end with F or W, or were shorter than 7 amino acids were discarded. The MANAFEST web application identified antigen-specific clonotypes by comparing peptide-stimulated wells against reference wells and other culture wells. An FDR below 0.05, an odds ratio above 5, and a productive frequency above 0.1% in at least two of three replicate wells were required for clones to be considered positive. Cross-reactive clonotypes were defined as significantly expanded in both SARS-CoV-2 spike wells and at least one common cold coronavirus spike condition. Levenshtein distances (stringdist) and unrooted phylogenetic trees (ape) in R version 3.6.1 were used to assess CDR3 homology. TCRdb trimmed the raw reads at Q25, called clones with MiXCR and kept productive beta chains. Records with the same CDR3 protein are collapsed into one entry carrying the most frequent genes and DNA. These V and J calls derive from TCRdb rather than the authors' analysis. Present in this sample are about 10,000 distinct CDR3 sequences, 20% to 30% of which were seen just once. Jointly, the top ten make up 46% of the sample.

The sequenced sample was CD4+ T cells from blood, cultured in vitro, obtained before SARS-CoV-2 vaccination. This sequence originates from a human donor who received a COVID-19 vaccine. The receptor chain draws on TRBV7-3 and TRBJ2-6, and TRBD2 may be the D gene, going by 5 matching bases. The sequenced DNA: TGTGCCAGCAGCTTAAGAGGGCTTCTGAGCTCTGGGGCCAACGTCCTGACTTTC. Translated, it gives CASSLRGLLSSGANVLTF. This CDR3, with the reference TRBV7-3 and TRBJ2-6 proteins standing in past its ends, gives the full variable domain GAGVSQTPSNKVTEKGKYVELRCDPISGHTALYWYRQSLGQGPEFLIYFQGTGAADDSGLPNDRFFAVRPEGSVSTLKIQRTERGDSAVYLCASSLRGLLSSGANVLTFGAGSRLTVL.